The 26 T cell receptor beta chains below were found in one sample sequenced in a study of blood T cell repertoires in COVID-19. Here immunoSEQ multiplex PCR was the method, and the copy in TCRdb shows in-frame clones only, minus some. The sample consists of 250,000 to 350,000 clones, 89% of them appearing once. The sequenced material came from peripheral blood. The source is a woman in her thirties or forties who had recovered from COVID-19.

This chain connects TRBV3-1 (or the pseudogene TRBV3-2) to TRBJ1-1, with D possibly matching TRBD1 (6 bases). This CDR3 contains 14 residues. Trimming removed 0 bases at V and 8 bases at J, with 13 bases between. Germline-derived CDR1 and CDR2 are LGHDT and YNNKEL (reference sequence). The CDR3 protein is CASSQDWGRKEAFF. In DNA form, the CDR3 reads TGTGCCAGCAGCCAAGATTGGGGGCGCAAAGAAGCTTTCTTT.

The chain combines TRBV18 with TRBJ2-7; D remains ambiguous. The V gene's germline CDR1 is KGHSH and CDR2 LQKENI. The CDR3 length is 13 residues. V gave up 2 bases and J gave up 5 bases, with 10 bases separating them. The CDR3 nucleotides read TGTGCCAGCTCACCATATTATGAGGACGAGCAGTACTTC. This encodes CASSPYYEDEQYF.

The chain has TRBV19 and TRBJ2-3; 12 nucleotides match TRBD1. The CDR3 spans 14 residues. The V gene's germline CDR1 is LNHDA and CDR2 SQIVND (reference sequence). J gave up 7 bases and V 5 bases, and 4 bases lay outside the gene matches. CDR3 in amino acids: CASSAGTGGYTQYF. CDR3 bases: TGTGCCAGTAGTGCGGGGACAGGGGGCTATACGCAGTATTTT.

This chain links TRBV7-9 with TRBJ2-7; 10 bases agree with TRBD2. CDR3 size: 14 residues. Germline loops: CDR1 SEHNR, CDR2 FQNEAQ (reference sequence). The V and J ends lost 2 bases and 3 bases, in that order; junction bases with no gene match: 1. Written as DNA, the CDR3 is TGTGCCAGCAGCTTACTAGCGGGAGACTACGAGCAGTACTTC. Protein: CASSLLAGDYEQYF.

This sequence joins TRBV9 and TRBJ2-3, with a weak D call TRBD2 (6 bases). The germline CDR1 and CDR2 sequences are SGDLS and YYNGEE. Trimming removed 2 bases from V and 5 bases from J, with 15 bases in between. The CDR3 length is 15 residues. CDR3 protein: CASSVVGSGLDTQYF. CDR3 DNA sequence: TGTGCCAGCAGCGTGGTCGGGAGCGGGTTAGATACGCAGTATTTT.

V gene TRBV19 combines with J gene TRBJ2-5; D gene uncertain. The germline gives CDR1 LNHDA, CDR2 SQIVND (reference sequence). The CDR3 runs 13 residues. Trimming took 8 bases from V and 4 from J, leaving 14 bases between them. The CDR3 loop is CASSPPSVETQYF. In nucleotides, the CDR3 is TGTGCCAGTTCGCCCCCGTCAGTAGAGACCCAGTACTTC.

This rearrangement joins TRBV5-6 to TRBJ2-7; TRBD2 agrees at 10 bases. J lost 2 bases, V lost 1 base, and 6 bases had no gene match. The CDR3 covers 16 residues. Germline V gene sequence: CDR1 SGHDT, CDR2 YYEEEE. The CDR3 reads CASSLRSSGGTYEQYF. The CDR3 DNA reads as TGTGCCAGCAGCTTGAGGTCTAGCGGGGGAACCTACGAGCAGTACTTC.

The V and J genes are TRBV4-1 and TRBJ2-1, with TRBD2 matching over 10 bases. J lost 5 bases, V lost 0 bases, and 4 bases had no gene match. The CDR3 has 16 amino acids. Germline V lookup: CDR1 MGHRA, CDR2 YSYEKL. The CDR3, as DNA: TGCGCCAGCAGCCAAGAGGGACTAGCGACCCACAATGAGCAGTTCTTC. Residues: CASSQEGLATHNEQFF.

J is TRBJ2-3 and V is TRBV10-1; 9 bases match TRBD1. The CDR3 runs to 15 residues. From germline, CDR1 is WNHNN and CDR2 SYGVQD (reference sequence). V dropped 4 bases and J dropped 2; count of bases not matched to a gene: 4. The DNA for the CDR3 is TGCGCCAGCAGTGGGGGACAGGGTCCCACAGATACGCAGTATTTT. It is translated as CASSGGQGPTDTQYF.

Here the CDR3 reads CATSRDRGSGEQYF. DNA for the CDR3: TGTGCCACCAGCAGAGATCGCGGGTCTGGCGAGCAGTACTTC. The chain is built from TRBV15 and TRBJ2-7, with D perhaps TRBD2 (5 bases). The V and J ends lost 0 bases and 6 bases respectively, with 12 bases between them. The germline CDR1 and CDR2 sequences are LNHNV and YYDKDF (reference sequence). The CDR3 is 14 residues long.

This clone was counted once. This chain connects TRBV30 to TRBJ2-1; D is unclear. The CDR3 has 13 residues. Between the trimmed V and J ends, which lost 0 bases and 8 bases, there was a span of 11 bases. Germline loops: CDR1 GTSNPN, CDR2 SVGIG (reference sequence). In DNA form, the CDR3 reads TGTGCCTGGAGTGTTAAGAGTTACCATGAGCAGTTCTTC. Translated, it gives CAWSVKSYHEQFF.

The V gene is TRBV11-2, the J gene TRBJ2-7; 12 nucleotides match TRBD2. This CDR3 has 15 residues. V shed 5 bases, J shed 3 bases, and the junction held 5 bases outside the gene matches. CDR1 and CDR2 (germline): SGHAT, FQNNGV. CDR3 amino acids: CASSAELAGGYEQYF. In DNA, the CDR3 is TGTGCCAGCAGCGCCGAACTAGCGGGGGGCTACGAGCAGTACTTC.

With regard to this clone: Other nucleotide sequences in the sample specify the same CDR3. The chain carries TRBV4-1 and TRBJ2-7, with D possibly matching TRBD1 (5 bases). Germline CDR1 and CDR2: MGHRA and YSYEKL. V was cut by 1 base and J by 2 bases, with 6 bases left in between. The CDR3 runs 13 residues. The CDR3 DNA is TGCGCCAGCAGCCAAGCAGGGACCTACGAGCAGTACTTC. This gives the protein CASSQAGTYEQYF.

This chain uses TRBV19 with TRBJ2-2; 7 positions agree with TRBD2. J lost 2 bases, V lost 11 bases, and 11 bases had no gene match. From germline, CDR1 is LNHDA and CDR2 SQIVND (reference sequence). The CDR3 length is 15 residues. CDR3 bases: TGTGCCTCCAGGGCCCTAGCGGTAAACACCGGGGAGCTGTTTTTT. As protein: CASRALAVNTGELFF.

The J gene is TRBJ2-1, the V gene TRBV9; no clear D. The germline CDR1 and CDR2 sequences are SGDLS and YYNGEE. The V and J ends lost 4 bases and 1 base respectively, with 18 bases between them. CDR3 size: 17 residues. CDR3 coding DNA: TGTGCCAGCAGCCTCACGTCTATGTCCCGATCCTACAATGAGCAGTTCTTC. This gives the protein CASSLTSMSRSYNEQFF.

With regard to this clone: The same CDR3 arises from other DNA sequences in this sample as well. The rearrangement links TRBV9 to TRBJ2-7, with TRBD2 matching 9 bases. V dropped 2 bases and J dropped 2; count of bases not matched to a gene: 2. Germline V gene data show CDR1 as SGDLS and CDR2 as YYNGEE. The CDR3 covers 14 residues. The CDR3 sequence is CASSVGGRAYEQYF. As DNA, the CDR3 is TGTGCCAGCAGCGTCGGCGGGAGGGCCTACGAGCAGTACTTC.

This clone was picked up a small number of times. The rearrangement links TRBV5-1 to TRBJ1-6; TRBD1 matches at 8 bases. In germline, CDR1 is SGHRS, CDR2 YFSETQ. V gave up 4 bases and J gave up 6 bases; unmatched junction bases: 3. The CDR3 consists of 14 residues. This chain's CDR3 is CASSQDRVNSPLHF. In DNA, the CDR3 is TGCGCCAGCAGCCAGGACAGGGTTAATTCACCCCTCCACTTT. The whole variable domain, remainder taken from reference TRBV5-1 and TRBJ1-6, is KAGVTQTPRYLIKTRGQQVTLSCSPISGHRSVSWYQQTPGQGLQFLFEYFSETQRNKGNFPGRFSGRQFSNSRSEMNVSTLELGDSALYLCASSQDRVNSPLHFGNGTRLTVT.

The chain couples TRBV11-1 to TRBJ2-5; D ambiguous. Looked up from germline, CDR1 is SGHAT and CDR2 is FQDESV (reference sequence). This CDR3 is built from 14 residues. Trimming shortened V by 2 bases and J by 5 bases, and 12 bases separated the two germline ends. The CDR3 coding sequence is TGTGCCAGCAGCTTAAGTAGGAGCCTGGAGACCCAGTACTTC. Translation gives CASSLSRSLETQYF.

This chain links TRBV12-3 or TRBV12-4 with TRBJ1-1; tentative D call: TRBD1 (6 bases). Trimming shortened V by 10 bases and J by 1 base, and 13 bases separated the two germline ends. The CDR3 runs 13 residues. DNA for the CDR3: TGTGCCACCCGGATGACAGGGAACACTGAAGCTTTCTTT. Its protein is CATRMTGNTEAFF.

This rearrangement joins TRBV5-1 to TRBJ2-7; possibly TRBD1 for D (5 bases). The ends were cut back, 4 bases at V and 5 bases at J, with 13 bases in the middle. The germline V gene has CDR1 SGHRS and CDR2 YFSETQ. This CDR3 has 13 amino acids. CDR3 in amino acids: CASSRSGMHEQYF. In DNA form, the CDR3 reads TGCGCCAGCAGCAGGTCAGGGATGCACGAGCAGTACTTC.

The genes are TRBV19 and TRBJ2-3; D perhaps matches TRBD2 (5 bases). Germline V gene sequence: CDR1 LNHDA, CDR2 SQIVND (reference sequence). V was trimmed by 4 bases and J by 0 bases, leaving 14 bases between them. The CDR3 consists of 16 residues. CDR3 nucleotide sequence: TGTGCCAGTAGTAGACCTACTAGGGATAGCACAGATACGCAGTATTTT. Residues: CASSRPTRDSTDTQYF.

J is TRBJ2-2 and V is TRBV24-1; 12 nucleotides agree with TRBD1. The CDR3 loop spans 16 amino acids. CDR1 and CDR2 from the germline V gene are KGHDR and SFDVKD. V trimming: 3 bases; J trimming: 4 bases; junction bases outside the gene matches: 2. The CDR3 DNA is TGTGCCACCAGTGATGCGGGACAGGGGGCCACCGGGGAGCTGTTTTTT. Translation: CATSDAGQGATGELFF.

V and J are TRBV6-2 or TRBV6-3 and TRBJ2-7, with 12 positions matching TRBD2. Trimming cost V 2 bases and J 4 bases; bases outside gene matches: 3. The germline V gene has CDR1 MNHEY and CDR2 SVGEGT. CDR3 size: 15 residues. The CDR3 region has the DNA TGTGCCAGCAGTTACGAGGGGACTAGCGGGTACGAGCAGTACTTC. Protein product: CASSYEGTSGYEQYF.

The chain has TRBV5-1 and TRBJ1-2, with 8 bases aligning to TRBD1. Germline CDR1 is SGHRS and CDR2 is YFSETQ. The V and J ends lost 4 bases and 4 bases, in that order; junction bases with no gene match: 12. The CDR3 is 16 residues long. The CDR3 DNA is TGCGCCAGCAGCACAACCCCAGGGGGCGGCGGCTATGGCTACACCTTC. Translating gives CASSTTPGGGGYGYTF.

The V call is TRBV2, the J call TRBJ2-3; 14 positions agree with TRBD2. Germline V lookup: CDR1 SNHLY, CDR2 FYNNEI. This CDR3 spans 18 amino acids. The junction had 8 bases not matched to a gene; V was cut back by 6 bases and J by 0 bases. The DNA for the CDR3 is TGTGCCAGCAGAGGTAGGACTAGCGGGAGGACTAGCACAGATACGCAGTATTTT. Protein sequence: CASRGRTSGRTSTDTQYF.

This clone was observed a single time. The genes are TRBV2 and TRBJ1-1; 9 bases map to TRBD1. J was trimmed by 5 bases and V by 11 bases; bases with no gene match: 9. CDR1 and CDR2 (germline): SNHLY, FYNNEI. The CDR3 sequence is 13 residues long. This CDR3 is CAGSGTGMTEAFF. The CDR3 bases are TGTGCCGGGTCCGGGACAGGGATGACTGAAGCTTTCTTT.